The present TCR beta chain was sequenced within a study of blood T cell repertoires in COVID-19. Produced via immunoSEQ multiplex PCR; TCRdb's table is partial and in-frame only. Of about 200,000 clones in the sample, 80% to 90% were seen once. The CDR3 runs 15 residues. J gave up 7 bases and V 0 bases, and 6 bases lay outside the gene matches. Germline CDR1 SGHRS, CDR2 YFSETQ. Sequencing input: PBMCs or T cells enriched from blood (not recorded which). The chain carries TRBV5-1 and TRBJ2-2, with 7 bases fitting TRBD1. The origin of this receptor is a woman younger than 30 who had recovered from COVID-19. The CDR3: CASSLEGGEDGELFF. CDR3 in DNA: TGCGCCAGCAGCTTGGAAGGGGGCGAAGACGGGGAGCTGTTTTTT.